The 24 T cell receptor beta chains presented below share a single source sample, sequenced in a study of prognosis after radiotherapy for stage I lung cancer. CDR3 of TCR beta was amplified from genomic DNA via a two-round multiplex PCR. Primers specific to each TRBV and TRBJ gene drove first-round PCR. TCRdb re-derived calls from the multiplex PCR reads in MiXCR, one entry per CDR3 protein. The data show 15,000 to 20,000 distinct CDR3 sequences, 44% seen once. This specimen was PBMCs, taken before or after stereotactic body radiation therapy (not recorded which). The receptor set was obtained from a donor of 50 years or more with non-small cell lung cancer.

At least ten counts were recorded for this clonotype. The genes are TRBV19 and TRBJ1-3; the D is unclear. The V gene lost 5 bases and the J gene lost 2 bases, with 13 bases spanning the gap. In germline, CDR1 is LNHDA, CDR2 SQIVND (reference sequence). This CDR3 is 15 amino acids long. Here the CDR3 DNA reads TGTGCCAGTAGTCCTACCTCGGGGACTGGAAACACCATATATTTT. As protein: CASSPTSGTGNTIYF.

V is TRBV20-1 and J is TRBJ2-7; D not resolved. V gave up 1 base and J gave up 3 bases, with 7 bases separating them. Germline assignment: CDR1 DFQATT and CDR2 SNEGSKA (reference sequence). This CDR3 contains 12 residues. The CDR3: CSARVPNYEQYF. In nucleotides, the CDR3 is TGCAGTGCTAGAGTCCCGAACTACGAGCAGTACTTC.

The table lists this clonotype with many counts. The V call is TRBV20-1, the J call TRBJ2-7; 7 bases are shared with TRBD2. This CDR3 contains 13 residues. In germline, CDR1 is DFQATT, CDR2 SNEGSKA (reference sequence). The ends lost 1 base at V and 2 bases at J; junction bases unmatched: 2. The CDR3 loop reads CSARGLAAYEQYF. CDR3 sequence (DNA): TGCAGTGCTAGAGGGCTAGCGGCCTACGAGCAGTACTTC.

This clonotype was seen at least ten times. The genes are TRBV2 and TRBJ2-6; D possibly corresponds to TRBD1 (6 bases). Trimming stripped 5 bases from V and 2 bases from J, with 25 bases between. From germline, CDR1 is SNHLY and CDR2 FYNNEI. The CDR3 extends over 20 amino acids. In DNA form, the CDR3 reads TGTGCCAGCAGTCCTCGTTGGACAGTTTTCAAGCTACCTGGGGCCAACGTCCTGACTTTC. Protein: CASSPRWTVFKLPGANVLTF.

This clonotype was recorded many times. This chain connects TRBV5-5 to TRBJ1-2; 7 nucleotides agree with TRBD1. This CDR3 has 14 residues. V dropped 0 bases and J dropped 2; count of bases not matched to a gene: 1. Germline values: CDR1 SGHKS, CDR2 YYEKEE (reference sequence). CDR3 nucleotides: TGTGCCAGCAGCTTGGCGACAGGGAACTATGGCTACACCTTC. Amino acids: CASSLATGNYGYTF.

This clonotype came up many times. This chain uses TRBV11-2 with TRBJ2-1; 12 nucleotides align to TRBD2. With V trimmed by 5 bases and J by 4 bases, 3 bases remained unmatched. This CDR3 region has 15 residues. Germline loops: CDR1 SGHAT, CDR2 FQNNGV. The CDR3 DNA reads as TGTGCCAGCAGCCTGGGACTAGCGGGTTACAATGAGCAGTTCTTC. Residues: CASSLGLAGYNEQFF.

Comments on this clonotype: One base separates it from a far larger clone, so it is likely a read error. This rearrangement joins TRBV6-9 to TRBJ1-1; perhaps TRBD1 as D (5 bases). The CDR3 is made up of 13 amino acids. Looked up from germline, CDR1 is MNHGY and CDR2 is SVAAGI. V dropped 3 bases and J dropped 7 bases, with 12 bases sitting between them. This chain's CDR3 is CASSYGHAFEAFF. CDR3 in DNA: TGTGCCAGCAGTTACGGACATGCGTTTGAAGCTTTCTTT.

The CDR3 sequence: CASSRGLADSVGAYF. CDR3 nucleotide sequence: TGTGCCAGCAGCCGAGGACTAGCCGACTCCGTGGGGGCGTACTTC. This chain joins TRBV6-2 or TRBV6-3 and TRBJ2-7; the match to TRBD2 covers 8 bases. Germline V gives CDR1 MNHEY, CDR2 SVGEGT. With V trimmed by 6 bases and J by 12 bases, 19 bases remained unmatched. The CDR3 totals 15 residues.

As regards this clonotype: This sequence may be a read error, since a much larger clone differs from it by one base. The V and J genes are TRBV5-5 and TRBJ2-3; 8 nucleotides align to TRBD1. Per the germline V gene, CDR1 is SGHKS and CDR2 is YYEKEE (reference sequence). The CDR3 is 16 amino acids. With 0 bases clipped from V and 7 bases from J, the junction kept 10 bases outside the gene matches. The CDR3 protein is CASSLVGQGATYTQYF. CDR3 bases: TGTGCCAGCAGCTTGGTTGGCCAGGGGGCGACATATACGCAGTATTTT.

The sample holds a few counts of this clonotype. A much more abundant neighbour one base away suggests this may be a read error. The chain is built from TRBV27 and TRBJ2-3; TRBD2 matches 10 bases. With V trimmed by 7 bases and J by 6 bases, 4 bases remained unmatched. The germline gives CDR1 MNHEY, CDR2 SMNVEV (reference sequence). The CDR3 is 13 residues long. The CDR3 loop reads CASIRSGRDTQYF. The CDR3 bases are TGTGCCAGCATCCGTAGCGGGAGGGATACGCAGTATTTT.

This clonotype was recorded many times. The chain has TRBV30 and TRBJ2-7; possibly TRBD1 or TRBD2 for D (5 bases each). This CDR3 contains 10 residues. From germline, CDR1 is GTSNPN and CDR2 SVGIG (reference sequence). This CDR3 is CAWGLYEQYF. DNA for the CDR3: TGTGCTTGGGGGTTGTACGAGCAGTACTTC.

Here the CDR3 DNA reads TGCGCCAGCACCCTCGGGGTACCCAGCGGCAATGAGCAGTTCTTC. Encoded protein: CASTLGVPSGNEQFF. The rearrangement links TRBV5-1 to TRBJ2-1; possible D gene TRBD2, 5 bases. The V and J ends lost 6 bases and 6 bases respectively, with 19 bases between them. The CDR3 consists of 15 residues. CDR1 is SGHRS, CDR2 YFSETQ, per germline.

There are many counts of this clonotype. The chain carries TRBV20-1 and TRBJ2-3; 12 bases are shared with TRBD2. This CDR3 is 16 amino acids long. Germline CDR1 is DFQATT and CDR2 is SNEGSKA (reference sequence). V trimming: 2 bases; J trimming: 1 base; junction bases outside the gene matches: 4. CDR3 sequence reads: CSARTSGGFRTDTQYF. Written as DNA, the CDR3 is TGCAGTGCTAGAACTAGCGGGGGGTTTCGCACAGATACGCAGTATTTT.

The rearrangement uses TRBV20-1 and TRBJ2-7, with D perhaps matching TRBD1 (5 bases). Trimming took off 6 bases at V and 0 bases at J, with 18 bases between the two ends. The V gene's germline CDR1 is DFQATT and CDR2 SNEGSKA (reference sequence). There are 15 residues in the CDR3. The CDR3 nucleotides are TGCAGTGCCCCCGACAGTTCTTTGAGCTCCTACGAGCAGTACTTC. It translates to CSAPDSSLSSYEQYF.

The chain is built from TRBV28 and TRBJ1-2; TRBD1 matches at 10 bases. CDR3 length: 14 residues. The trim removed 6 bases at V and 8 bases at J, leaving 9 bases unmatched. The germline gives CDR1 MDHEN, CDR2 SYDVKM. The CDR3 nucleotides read TGTGCCAGCAGCCCTGACAGGGGGCGGCAGGGCTACACCTTC. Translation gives CASSPDRGRQGYTF.

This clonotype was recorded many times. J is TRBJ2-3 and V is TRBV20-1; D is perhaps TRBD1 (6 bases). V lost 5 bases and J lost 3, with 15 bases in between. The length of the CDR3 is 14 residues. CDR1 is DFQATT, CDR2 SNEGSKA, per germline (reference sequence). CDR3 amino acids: CSAPKTQGTDTQYF. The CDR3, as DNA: TGCAGTGCTCCTAAGACCCAGGGGACAGATACGCAGTATTTT.

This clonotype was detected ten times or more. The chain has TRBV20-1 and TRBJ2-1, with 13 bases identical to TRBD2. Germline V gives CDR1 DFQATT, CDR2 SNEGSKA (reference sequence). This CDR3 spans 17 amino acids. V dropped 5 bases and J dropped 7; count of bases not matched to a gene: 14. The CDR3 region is CSAPDPTSGGVQNEQFF. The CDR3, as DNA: TGCAGTGCTCCGGACCCAACTAGCGGGGGGGTTCAAAATGAGCAGTTCTTC.

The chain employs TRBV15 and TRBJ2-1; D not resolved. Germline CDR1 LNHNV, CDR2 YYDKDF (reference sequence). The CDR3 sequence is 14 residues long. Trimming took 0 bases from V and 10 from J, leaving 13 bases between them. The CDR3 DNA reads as TGTGCCACCAGCAGAGATGTAGCTCAATACGAGCAGTTCTTC. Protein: CATSRDVAQYEQFF.

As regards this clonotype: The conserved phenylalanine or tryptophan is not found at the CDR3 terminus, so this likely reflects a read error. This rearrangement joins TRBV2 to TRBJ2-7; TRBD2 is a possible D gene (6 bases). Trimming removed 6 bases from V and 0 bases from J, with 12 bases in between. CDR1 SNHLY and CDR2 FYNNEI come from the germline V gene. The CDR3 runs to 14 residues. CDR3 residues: CASRPGLGSYEQYL. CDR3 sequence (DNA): TGTGCCAGCAGGCCGGGACTTGGCTCCTACGAGCAGTACTTA.

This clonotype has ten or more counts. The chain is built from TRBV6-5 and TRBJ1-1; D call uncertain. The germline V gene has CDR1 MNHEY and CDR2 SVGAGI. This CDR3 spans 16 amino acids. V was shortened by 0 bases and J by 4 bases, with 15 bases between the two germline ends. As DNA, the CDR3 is TGTGCCAGCAGTTACTCCTCGCGGCCCGTGGGCACTGAAGCTTTCTTT. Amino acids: CASSYSSRPVGTEAFF.

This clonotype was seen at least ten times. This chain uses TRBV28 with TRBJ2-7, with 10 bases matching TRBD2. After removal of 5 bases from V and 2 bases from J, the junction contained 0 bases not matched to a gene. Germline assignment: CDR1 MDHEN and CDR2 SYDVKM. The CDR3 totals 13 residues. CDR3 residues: CASSGLAAYEQYF. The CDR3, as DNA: TGTGCCAGCAGTGGACTAGCGGCCTACGAGCAGTACTTC.

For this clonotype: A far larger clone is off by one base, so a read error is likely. In DNA form, the CDR3 reads TGTGCCAGCGGCAACCCACGGTTACCCCTGGGGGAGCAGTTCTTC. Translating it yields CASGNPRLPLGEQFF. The genes are TRBV27 and TRBJ2-1; unclear D gene. The germline gives CDR1 MNHEY, CDR2 SMNVEV (reference sequence). Between the trimmed V and J ends, which lost 8 bases and 10 bases, there was a span of 24 bases. The CDR3 runs 15 residues.

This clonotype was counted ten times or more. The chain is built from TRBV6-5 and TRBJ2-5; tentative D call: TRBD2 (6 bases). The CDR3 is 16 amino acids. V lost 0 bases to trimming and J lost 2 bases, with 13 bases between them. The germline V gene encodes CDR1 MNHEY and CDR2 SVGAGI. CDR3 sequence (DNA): TGTGCCAGCAGTTACTCGGGAGCGGGTTATCAAGAGACCCAGTACTTC. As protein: CASSYSGAGYQETQYF.

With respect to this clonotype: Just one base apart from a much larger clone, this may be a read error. CDR3 sequence reads: CSARAGPVHGYTF. CDR3 bases: TGCAGTGCTAGAGCGGGGCCGGTACATGGCTACACCTTC. This chain links TRBV20-1 with TRBJ1-2; a weak D match, TRBD1 (5 bases). Between the trimmed V and J ends, which lost 1 base and 6 bases, there was a span of 12 bases. This CDR3 has 13 residues. The germline V gene has CDR1 DFQATT and CDR2 SNEGSKA (reference sequence).